These 20 T cell receptor beta chains were all obtained from the same sample, sequenced in a study of T cell responses to AZD1222 COVID-19 vaccine (dated by TCRdb to about 2021). The time point label for this specimen denotes: baseline before first vaccination. Library creation used the immunoSEQ multiplex PCR assay. TCRdb holds this immuneACCESS table with in-frame rearrangements only. Some clones are missing; in checked studies, unresolved V genes explain under half, and the rest has no known cause. Counted in this sample were some 150,000 clones; roughly 90% of them appeared once. Of the sample, 15% to 20% is held by the ten largest clones. The sample in question was peripheral blood, obtained on day 0 of AZD1222 vaccination. The receptor set was obtained from an adult in good health.

This clone was seen only once. One end of the junction varies from germline; a read error may be responsible. The genes are TRBV5-4 and TRBJ1-5, with D unresolved. The germline CDR1 and CDR2 sequences are SGHNT and YYREEE (reference sequence). This CDR3 region has 14 residues. DNA for the CDR3: TGTGCCAGCAGTTTGGACGGTAGCAATCAGCCCCAGCATTTT. It is translated as CASSLDGSNQPQHF.

The chain links TRBV30 to TRBJ2-3, with 11 bases matching TRBD2. The CDR3 length is 17 residues. The trim removed 1 base at V and 7 bases at J, leaving 13 bases unmatched. Germline V gives CDR1 GTSNPN, CDR2 SVGIG (reference sequence). The CDR3 DNA reads as TGTGCCTGGAGTGGCGGGACTAGCGGAGCTACAGGGAATACGCAGTATTTT. Translation: CAWSGGTSGATGNTQYF.

The CDR3 DNA sequence: TGTGCCAGCAGCCCCTACAGGGATGGCTACACCTTC. The encoded protein is CASSPYRDGYTF. The chain combines TRBV7-9 with TRBJ1-2, with D perhaps TRBD1 (6 bases). Trimming removed 5 bases from V and 6 bases from J, with 10 bases in between. The V gene's germline CDR1 is SEHNR and CDR2 FQNEAQ (reference sequence). This CDR3 has 12 amino acids.

This clone was observed a single time. The chain employs TRBV5-6 and TRBJ2-5; a weak D match, TRBD1 (5 bases). The germline V gene encodes CDR1 SGHDT and CDR2 YYEEEE. V was clipped by 4 bases and J by 5 bases, with 15 bases between them. This CDR3 is built from 14 residues. CDR3 loop: CASSRRDSRETQYF. The CDR3 DNA sequence: TGTGCCAGCAGCCGCCGAGACAGTCGGGAGACCCAGTACTTC.

This clone came up once. The gene calls are TRBV5-4 and TRBJ2-1; TRBD2 aligns across 10 bases. The CDR3 is 14 residues long. J lost 10 bases, V lost 1 base, and 5 bases had no gene match. From germline, CDR1 is SGHNT and CDR2 YYREEE (reference sequence). The CDR3 loop is CASSLPLAGVEQFF. Written as DNA, the CDR3 is TGTGCCAGCAGCTTGCCCCTAGCGGGGGTCGAGCAGTTCTTC.

The V gene is TRBV19, the J gene TRBJ1-6; the match to TRBD1 covers 10 bases. CDR3 length equals 14 residues. Germline V gene data show CDR1 as LNHDA and CDR2 as SQIVND (reference sequence). The V gene end was trimmed by 4 bases and the J gene end by 9 bases; junction bases not matched to a gene: 3. CDR3 in DNA: TGTGCCAGTAGTACGACAGGGGGCGGTTCACCCCTCCACTTT. This encodes CASSTTGGGSPLHF.

V and J are TRBV5-1 and TRBJ1-1, with 7 bases that match TRBD1. The CDR3 loop spans 14 amino acids. V lost 4 bases, J lost 2 bases, and 5 bases stayed unmatched. The germline gives CDR1 SGHRS, CDR2 YFSETQ. This CDR3 is CASSPTGANTEAFF. CDR3 in DNA: TGCGCCAGCAGCCCTACAGGGGCCAACACTGAAGCTTTCTTT.

The V and J genes are TRBV4-3 and TRBJ2-3; D is unresolved. The CDR3 sequence is 13 residues long. The germline V gene has CDR1 LGHNA and CDR2 YSLEER. Trimming shortened V by 4 bases and J by 4 bases, and 9 bases separated the two germline ends. CDR3 amino acids: CASSLRSADTQYF. Written as DNA, the CDR3 is TGCGCCAGCAGCCTCAGAAGCGCAGATACGCAGTATTTT.

CDR3 residues: CASSYSRLAIQETQYF. The CDR3 DNA follows: TGTGCCAGCAGTTACTCTAGGCTAGCCATACAAGAGACCCAGTACTTC. V and J are TRBV6-5 and TRBJ2-5; D is perhaps TRBD2 (5 bases). The germline V gene has CDR1 MNHEY and CDR2 SVGAGI. V was shortened by 0 bases and J by 2 bases, with 13 bases between the two germline ends. The CDR3 is 16 residues long.

This clone was recorded once. The chain joins TRBV5-1 to TRBJ2-7; 7 bases agree with TRBD1. The ends lost 4 bases at V and 6 bases at J; junction bases unmatched: 4. Germline V gene sequence: CDR1 SGHRS, CDR2 YFSETQ. The CDR3 loop spans 12 amino acids. The CDR3 sequence is CASSDTGAEQYF. The CDR3 nucleotides are TGCGCCAGCAGCGACACAGGGGCCGAGCAGTACTTC.

The genes are TRBV10-3 and TRBJ2-1; 10 bases fit TRBD1. This CDR3 region has 13 residues. Trimming took 7 bases from V and 8 from J; bases not matched to a gene: 5. Germline values: CDR1 ENHRY, CDR2 SYGVKD. The DNA of the CDR3 is TGTGCCATCACGGACAGGGGGGAGGATGAGCAGTTCTTC. It specifies CAITDRGEDEQFF.

The chain has TRBV11-3 and TRBJ2-1, with TRBD2 as a possible D gene (5 bases). Germline values: CDR1 SGHNT, CDR2 YENEEA. V shed 1 base and J shed 0 bases, with 10 bases lying between them. The CDR3 has 16 residues. Here the CDR3 DNA reads TGTGCCAGCAGCTTAGCAACTACTAGCTCCTACAATGAGCAGTTCTTC. Its protein product is CASSLATTSSYNEQFF.

The V call is TRBV15, the J call TRBJ1-2; D call uncertain. This CDR3 comprises 13 residues. Germline loops: CDR1 LNHNV, CDR2 YYDKDF (reference sequence). V was trimmed by 3 bases and J by 4 bases, leaving 9 bases between them. The CDR3 region has the DNA TGTGCCACCAGCAGGGAAGGGAGCTATGGCTACACCTTC. Its translation is CATSREGSYGYTF.

V gene TRBV18 combines with J gene TRBJ1-2, with 7 bases identical to TRBD1. V was pared by 2 bases and J by 4 bases, with 10 bases of the junction left unmatched. The CDR3 is 16 residues long. Germline CDR1 and CDR2: KGHSH and LQKENI. CDR3 in DNA: TGTGCCAGCTCACCAAAGGCAGGGGGAAGTTCCTATGGCTACACCTTC. Translation: CASSPKAGGSSYGYTF.

This chain connects TRBV19 to TRBJ2-2, with TRBD1 identical over 8 bases. The trim removed 4 bases at V and 1 base at J, leaving 2 bases unmatched. CDR1 LNHDA and CDR2 SQIVND come from the germline V gene (reference sequence). The CDR3 contains 15 residues. The CDR3 coding sequence is TGTGCCAGTAGTACCGGGACAGGGAACACCGGGGAGCTGTTTTTT. Protein product: CASSTGTGNTGELFF.

This rearrangement joins TRBV19 to TRBJ1-4; D is undetermined. The length of the CDR3 is 13 residues. From germline, CDR1 is LNHDA and CDR2 SQIVND (reference sequence). The germline V and J ends were trimmed by 2 bases and 6 bases, with 7 bases remaining between them. The CDR3 here is CASSINGDEKLFF. CDR3 nucleotides: TGTGCCAGTAGTATAAACGGGGATGAAAAACTGTTTTTT.

The V call is TRBV29-1, the J call TRBJ2-7, with 8 bases lining up with TRBD1. V lost 6 bases, J lost 5 bases, and 6 bases stayed unmatched. Germline V lookup: CDR1 SQVTM, CDR2 ANQGSEA. The CDR3 is 12 residues long. CDR3 residues: CSVPTGAHEQYF. CDR3 nucleotides: TGCAGCGTCCCGACAGGGGCCCACGAGCAGTACTTC.

V gene TRBV18 combines with J gene TRBJ1-3; no clear D gene. V dropped 0 bases and J dropped 4 bases, with 13 bases sitting between them. The CDR3 is 16 amino acids. CDR1 and CDR2 (germline): KGHSH, LQKENI. This CDR3 reads CASSPPPTQGGNTIYF. The CDR3 nucleotides read TGTGCCAGCTCACCACCCCCAACTCAAGGGGGAAACACCATATATTTT.

The V call is TRBV6-5, the J call TRBJ1-2; unclear D gene. The germline V gene has CDR1 MNHEY and CDR2 SVGAGI. V was cut by 0 bases and J by 7 bases, with 6 bases left in between. The CDR3 contains 12 residues. The CDR3 DNA reads TGTGCCAGCAGTTACTCGACTGGTGGCTACACCTTC. Translation gives CASSYSTGGYTF.

This sequence joins TRBV7-3 and TRBJ2-5, with no clear D. The V end lost 5 bases, the J end lost 4 bases, and 17 bases lay between the germline ends. The CDR3 is 15 amino acids. Germline CDR1 and CDR2: SGHTA and FQGTGA. The CDR3 DNA reads TGTGCCAGCAGCGGGGAATTTGCCCGCGTAGAGACCCAGTACTTC. Amino acids: CASSGEFARVETQYF.